This is a list of T cell receptor beta chains from one sample in a study of blood T cells in healthy people across ages. A single record per CDR3 protein comes from TCRdb applying MiXCR to the 5' RACE reads. In the table there are around 1.7 million distinct CDR3 sequences, roughly 28% of which are singletons. The material sequenced was blood. Receptors originate from a woman aged 25-40 years in good health. The conserved cysteine and the conserved F or W are not part of the CDR3 here. The order of the fields is V gene, clone size, CDR3 protein. Expanded clones get a size class; other rows say once, few or many, or leave the size out.

v_call: TRBV5-1; clone_size: .; cdr3_aa: ASSSNHRRRSDNEQF
v_call: TRBV9; clone_size: .; cdr3_aa: ASRPTGTSSTGTQY
v_call: TRBV5-1; clone_size: .; cdr3_aa: ASSLGSGSREEQY
v_call: TRBV3-1; clone_size: many; cdr3_aa: ASSQDLAREQF
v_call: TRBV2; clone_size: .; cdr3_aa: AISEHRNNEQF
v_call: TRBV20-1; clone_size: few; cdr3_aa: SARDLSLGGYT
v_call: TRBV24-1; clone_size: .; cdr3_aa: ATRGQGSNYDYT
v_call: TRBV5-1; clone_size: few; cdr3_aa: ASSFLDRMGYEQY
v_call: TRBV3-1; clone_size: few; cdr3_aa: ASSPSVWTYSYNEQF
v_call: TRBV6-6; clone_size: .; cdr3_aa: ASSPRDRGPSTEAF
v_call: TRBV7-2; clone_size: few; cdr3_aa: ASNRGGRETDTQY
v_call: TRBV29-1; clone_size: .; cdr3_aa: SGNTGTGEQY
v_call: TRBV28; clone_size: many; cdr3_aa: ASSLGQVETQY
v_call: TRBV7-2; clone_size: few; cdr3_aa: ASSSRQGANNQPQH
v_call: TRBV7-9; clone_size: .; cdr3_aa: ASTKHGPYEQY
v_call: TRBV29-1; clone_size: few; cdr3_aa: SVEGGDGSSYEQY
v_call: TRBV6-5; clone_size: many; cdr3_aa: ASSSLSTLPYEQY
v_call: TRBV5-1; clone_size: .; cdr3_aa: ASSSNAGPTYEQF
v_call: TRBV12-3/TRBV12-4; clone_size: .; cdr3_aa: ASSFAEAGNTIY
v_call: TRBV5-4; clone_size: few; cdr3_aa: ASSYDADTQY
v_call: TRBV5-1; clone_size: few; cdr3_aa: ASSVEPGVLGSYEQY
v_call: TRBV5-1; clone_size: few; cdr3_aa: ASSVPGRNKQY
v_call: TRBV3-1; clone_size: .; cdr3_aa: ASSQEKLAGVSGNEQF
v_call: TRBV20-1; clone_size: few; cdr3_aa: SADGGRNQETQY
v_call: TRBV20-1; clone_size: .; cdr3_aa: SASARSPDTQY
v_call: TRBV30; clone_size: .; cdr3_aa: AWSAGTGKPQH
v_call: TRBV12-3/TRBV12-4; clone_size: many; cdr3_aa: ASSPPRTGNGYT
v_call: TRBV28; clone_size: many; cdr3_aa: ASTNRGYGYT
v_call: TRBV6-6; clone_size: .; cdr3_aa: ASSYPGVAGETQY
v_call: TRBV6-5; clone_size: many; cdr3_aa: ASSYTRQGYT
v_call: TRBV6-5; clone_size: few; cdr3_aa: ASSYGAEMNTEAF
v_call: TRBV12-3/TRBV12-4; clone_size: .; cdr3_aa: ASSSRQRGHYGYT
v_call: TRBV12-5; clone_size: few; cdr3_aa: ASGSFGGETQY